The rows below give T cell receptor beta chains drawn from one sample of a study of a mutant IDH1 vaccine in newly diagnosed glioma. These receptors have no known antigen. The table came from immunoSEQ multiplex PCR; TCRdb's copy has only in-frame clones and leaves some out. The table lists some 51,000 clones, just under 80% of them singletons. This sample comprised PBMCs, obtained from a glioma patient whose treatment included an IDH1 peptide vaccine. Every receptor here comes from a man aged 50 to 59 with glioma. Both conserved end residues are part of each CDR3. The D gene is left open where the match is weak. The listing skips clone size in some rows; elsewhere it reads once, few, many or a size class.

clone_size	v_call	d_call	j_call	cdr3_nt	cdr3_aa
few	TRBV7-9	-	TRBJ2-3	TGTGCCAGCAGCTTAGTTCGAGAAACAGATACGCAGTATTTT	CASSLVRETDTQYF
-	TRBV9	-	TRBJ2-3	TGTGCCAGCAGCGTCGAGGGGTCTAGCACAGATACGCAGTATTTT	CASSVEGSSTDTQYF
-	TRBV10-2	-	TRBJ1-3	TGCGCCAGCAGCCGGGGACTTGACGGAAACACCATATATTTT	CASSRGLDGNTIYF
-	TRBV6-6	TRBD1	TRBJ1-2	TGTGCCAGCAACCGGGACAGTTTAGGCTACACCTTC	CASNRDSLGYTF
once	TRBV5-4	TRBD2	TRBJ2-7	TGTGCCAGCAGCGGGAGGCGGGGAGGGCCTATCTCCTACGAGCAGTACTTC	CASSGRRGGPISYEQYF
-	TRBV7-2	-	TRBJ1-1	TGTGCCAGCAACTGGCAGGGGTCGAACACTGAAGCTTTCTTT	CASNWQGSNTEAFF
-	TRBV9	-	TRBJ2-7	TGTGCCAGCAGCGTAGCCCCCAGCGGTCCCTACGAGCAGTACTTC	CASSVAPSGPYEQYF
-	TRBV9	-	TRBJ1-1	TGTGCCAGCAGCTTTATTGGGGACGGAGGTACTGAAGCTTTCTTT	CASSFIGDGGTEAFF
-	TRBV19	-	TRBJ1-5	TGTGCCAGTATTTTGGACGGCTCGAGCAATCAGCCCCAGCATTTT	CASILDGSSNQPQHF
-	TRBV30	-	TRBJ1-6	TGTGCCTGGAGTGAAGTTGCAAATTCACCCCTCCACTTT	CAWSEVANSPLHF
few	TRBV7-2	-	TRBJ2-2	TGTGCCAGCAGCTCGGGACTCCCCGGGGAGCTGTTTTTT	CASSSGLPGELFF
-	TRBV18	TRBD1	TRBJ1-6	TGTGCCAGCTCACCTTTCCCGGGACAGGGGGATTCACCCCTCCACTTT	CASSPFPGQGDSPLHF
-	TRBV6-5	TRBD1	TRBJ1-6	TGTGCCAGCAGACAGGGGGCAGGTTCACCCCTCCACTTT	CASRQGAGSPLHF
few	TRBV21-1	-	TRBJ1-1	TGTGCCAGCAGCAAAGCGTCGGGAGGACCGAACACTGAAGCTTTCTTT	CASSKASGGPNTEAFF
-	TRBV9	TRBD2	TRBJ2-3	TGTGCCAGCAGCGTAGAGGGGCGGGGGGGCACAGATACGCAGTATTTT	CASSVEGRGGTDTQYF
-	TRBV5-1	-	TRBJ1-4	TGCGCCAGCAGCTTGGGAGGGGGACTTGCAACTAATGAAAAACTGTTTTTT	CASSLGGGLATNEKLFF
-	TRBV2	-	TRBJ1-1	TGTGCCAGCAGTGCCGAGCTGAACACTGAAGCTTTCTTT	CASSAELNTEAFF
-	TRBV7-2	-	TRBJ1-6	TGTGCCAGCAGCTTAGCAAGTACAGCGCTCCTCTTCCACTTT	CASSLASTALLFHF
-	TRBV21-1	-	TRBJ2-7	TGTGCCAGCAGCAATTTACGGGGAGCCGCCTACGAGCAGTACTTC	CASSNLRGAAYEQYF
few	TRBV30	TRBD1	TRBJ1-5	TGTGCCTGGACGAGTCCCGGGACAGGGAATAATTGGCCCCAGCATTTT	CAWTSPGTGNNWPQHF
once	TRBV5-6	-	TRBJ2-1	TGTGCCAGCAGCTTGGCCCACAGCAGTGAGCAGTTCTTC	CASSLAHSSEQFF
once	TRBV10-1	-	TRBJ1-5	TGCGCCAGCTCCGCCTCTGGTCATCAGCCCCAGCATTTT	CASSASGHQPQHF